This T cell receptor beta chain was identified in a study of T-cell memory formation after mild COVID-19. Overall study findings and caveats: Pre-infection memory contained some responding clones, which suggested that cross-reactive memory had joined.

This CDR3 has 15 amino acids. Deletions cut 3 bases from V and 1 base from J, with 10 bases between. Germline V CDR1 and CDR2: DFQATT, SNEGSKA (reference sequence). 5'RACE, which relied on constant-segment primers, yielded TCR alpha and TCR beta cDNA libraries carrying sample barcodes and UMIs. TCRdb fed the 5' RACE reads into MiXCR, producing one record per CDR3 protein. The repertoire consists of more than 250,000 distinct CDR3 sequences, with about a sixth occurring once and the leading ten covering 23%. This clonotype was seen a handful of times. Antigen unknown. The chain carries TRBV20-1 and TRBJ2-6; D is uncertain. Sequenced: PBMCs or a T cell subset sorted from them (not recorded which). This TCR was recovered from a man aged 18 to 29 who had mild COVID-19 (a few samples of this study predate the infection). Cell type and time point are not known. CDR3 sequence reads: CSASPISSGANVLTF. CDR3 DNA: TGCAGTGCTAGTCCCATTTCTTCTGGGGCCAACGTCCTGACTTTC.